The rows below give T cell receptor beta chains drawn from one sample of a study of vaccination and CD4 T cells after COVID-19. These TCRs are of unknown antigen specificity. TCRdb reprocessed the PCR reads with MiXCR, giving one entry per CDR3 protein. The data show approximately 9,700 distinct CDR3 sequences, with about 32% seen just once and over 10% held by the top ten. Input material: CD4+ T cells from blood, cultured in vitro. Receptor source: a human donor in good health. Each CDR3 is given with its conserved first and last residue. Fields, in order: D gene, J gene, V gene, clone size, CDR3 protein, CDR3 DNA. D genes are given only for firm matches. The size of a clone is reported for some rows only, either as once, few or many, or as a class for expanded clones.

D gene: .; J gene: TRBJ2-1; V gene: TRBV4-3; clone size: .; CDR3 protein: CASSQGQPQSREQFF; CDR3 DNA: TGCGCCAGCAGCCAAGGACAGCCACAGAGCCGCGAGCAGTTCTTC
D gene: .; J gene: TRBJ1-2; V gene: TRBV6-2/TRBV6-3; clone size: .; CDR3 protein: CASRPLGGRSYGYTF; CDR3 DNA: TGTGCCAGCAGACCCCTGGGGGGACGGTCCTATGGCTACACCTTC
D gene: .; J gene: TRBJ1-1; V gene: TRBV21-1; clone size: .; CDR3 protein: CARMNQQGAGTEAFF; CDR3 DNA: TGTGCCAGGATGAACCAACAGGGGGCTGGCACTGAAGCTTTCTTT
D gene: .; J gene: TRBJ2-5; V gene: TRBV11-2; clone size: .; CDR3 protein: CASSPGSYQETQYF; CDR3 DNA: TGTGCCAGCAGCCCAGGATCCTACCAAGAGACCCAGTACTTC
D gene: .; J gene: TRBJ1-5; V gene: TRBV18; clone size: once; CDR3 protein: CASSPLPSPTLNQPQHF; CDR3 DNA: TGTGCCAGCTCACCCCTGCCGAGTCCTACTCTCAATCAGCCCCAGCATTTT
D gene: .; J gene: TRBJ2-7; V gene: TRBV20-1; clone size: few; CDR3 protein: CSAREIGYEQYF; CDR3 DNA: TGCAGTGCTAGAGAGATAGGGTACGAGCAGTACTTC
D gene: TRBD2; J gene: TRBJ2-5; V gene: TRBV20-1; clone size: .; CDR3 protein: CSARDPSGRAIDWETQYF; CDR3 DNA: TGCAGTGCTAGAGACCCTAGCGGGAGGGCGATCGACTGGGAGACCCAGTACTTC
D gene: .; J gene: TRBJ1-1; V gene: TRBV2; clone size: .; CDR3 protein: CASRGDKNTEAFF; CDR3 DNA: TGTGCCAGCAGAGGGGACAAGAACACTGAAGCTTTCTTT
D gene: .; J gene: TRBJ2-3; V gene: TRBV24-1; clone size: .; CDR3 protein: CATSDPSPGPSTDTQYF; CDR3 DNA: TGTGCCACCAGTGATCCCTCCCCCGGGCCAAGCACAGATACGCAGTATTTT
D gene: .; J gene: TRBJ2-5; V gene: TRBV25-1; clone size: medium-sized; CDR3 protein: CASSEFRGAQETQYF; CDR3 DNA: TGTGCCAGCAGTGAATTCAGAGGGGCCCAAGAGACCCAGTACTTC
D gene: .; J gene: TRBJ2-1; V gene: TRBV2; clone size: .; CDR3 protein: CASRGPGTPYNEQFF; CDR3 DNA: TGTGCCAGCAGGGGTCCCGGGACCCCGTACAATGAGCAGTTCTTC
D gene: TRBD2; J gene: TRBJ2-5; V gene: TRBV5-1; clone size: few; CDR3 protein: CASSSGLAEPQETQYF; CDR3 DNA: TGCGCCAGCAGCTCGGGACTAGCGGAGCCCCAAGAGACCCAGTACTTC
D gene: TRBD1; J gene: TRBJ2-2; V gene: TRBV29-1; clone size: .; CDR3 protein: CSVERTGVNTGELFF; CDR3 DNA: TGCAGCGTTGAGAGGACAGGGGTTAACACCGGGGAGCTGTTTTTT
D gene: TRBD2; J gene: TRBJ2-7; V gene: TRBV7-2; clone size: few; CDR3 protein: CASSLGLDREQYF; CDR3 DNA: TGTGCCAGCAGCCTTGGACTAGACCGCGAGCAGTACTTC
D gene: .; J gene: TRBJ1-1; V gene: TRBV6-1; clone size: .; CDR3 protein: CASSVGMNTEAFF; CDR3 DNA: TGTGCCAGCAGTGTAGGGATGAACACTGAAGCTTTCTTT
D gene: .; J gene: TRBJ1-2; V gene: TRBV4-3; clone size: .; CDR3 protein: CASSQESDPSNYGYTF; CDR3 DNA: TGCGCCAGCAGCCAAGAATCAGACCCATCTAACTATGGCTACACCTTC
D gene: .; J gene: TRBJ2-7; V gene: TRBV10-3; clone size: few; CDR3 protein: CAISDLGPSYEQYF; CDR3 DNA: TGTGCCATCAGTGATTTAGGTCCCTCCTACGAGCAGTACTTC
D gene: .; J gene: TRBJ2-5; V gene: TRBV27; clone size: few; CDR3 protein: CASRQDRLQETQYF; CDR3 DNA: TGTGCCAGCAGACAGGACAGATTACAAGAGACCCAGTACTTC
D gene: .; J gene: TRBJ2-7; V gene: TRBV12-3/TRBV12-4; clone size: once; CDR3 protein: CASSLAGGWGEQYF; CDR3 DNA: TGTGCCAGCAGTTTAGCGGGGGGTTGGGGCGAGCAGTACTTC
D gene: TRBD2; J gene: TRBJ2-1; V gene: TRBV20-1; clone size: .; CDR3 protein: CSAGQTSWYNEQFF; CDR3 DNA: TGCAGTGCTGGCCAGACTAGCTGGTACAATGAGCAGTTCTTC
D gene: TRBD2; J gene: TRBJ2-2; V gene: TRBV10-2; clone size: .; CDR3 protein: CASKDYGLAANTGELFF; CDR3 DNA: TGCGCCAGCAAAGATTACGGACTAGCGGCGAACACCGGGGAGCTGTTTTTT
D gene: TRBD1; J gene: TRBJ1-2; V gene: TRBV6-5; clone size: .; CDR3 protein: CASSLAGQGYGYTF; CDR3 DNA: TGTGCCAGCAGTTTGGCGGGACAGGGCTATGGCTACACCTTC
D gene: TRBD2; J gene: TRBJ2-7; V gene: TRBV29-1; clone size: few; CDR3 protein: CSAQAQGPSGIRGEQYF; CDR3 DNA: TGCAGCGCCCAAGCCCAGGGTCCTAGCGGGATACGAGGCGAGCAGTACTTC
D gene: .; J gene: TRBJ2-1; V gene: TRBV7-9; clone size: medium-sized; CDR3 protein: CASSWNYNEQFF; CDR3 DNA: TGTGCCAGCAGTTGGAACTACAATGAGCAGTTCTTC
D gene: .; J gene: TRBJ2-3; V gene: TRBV9; clone size: .; CDR3 protein: CASSKSPPTDTQYF; CDR3 DNA: TGTGCCAGCAGCAAATCCCCTCCCACAGATACGCAGTATTTT
D gene: .; J gene: TRBJ2-3; V gene: TRBV20-1; clone size: medium-sized; CDR3 protein: CSARVASTDTQYF; CDR3 DNA: TGCAGTGCTAGAGTGGCTTCCACAGATACGCAGTATTTT
D gene: .; J gene: TRBJ2-1; V gene: TRBV6-1; clone size: few; CDR3 protein: CASSGQGHGEQFF; CDR3 DNA: TGTGCCAGCAGTGGTCAGGGACACGGTGAGCAGTTCTTC
D gene: .; J gene: TRBJ2-5; V gene: TRBV19; clone size: .; CDR3 protein: CASSIRQGWETQYF; CDR3 DNA: TGTGCCAGTAGTATACGGCAGGGTTGGGAGACCCAGTACTTC
D gene: .; J gene: TRBJ1-2; V gene: TRBV9; clone size: few; CDR3 protein: CASSHAGTYGYTF; CDR3 DNA: TGTGCCAGCAGCCATGCGGGGACCTATGGCTACACCTTC
D gene: .; J gene: TRBJ2-3; V gene: TRBV15; clone size: .; CDR3 protein: CATSREPTDTQYF; CDR3 DNA: TGTGCCACCAGCAGAGAACCCACAGATACGCAGTATTTT
D gene: .; J gene: TRBJ1-2; V gene: TRBV12-3/TRBV12-4; clone size: .; CDR3 protein: CASSPRGYDGYTF; CDR3 DNA: TGTGCCAGCAGCCCAAGGGGGTATGATGGCTACACCTTC
D gene: .; J gene: TRBJ1-2; V gene: TRBV11-2; clone size: few; CDR3 protein: CASSPGAGTYGYTF; CDR3 DNA: TGTGCCAGCAGCCCAGGGGCAGGAACCTATGGCTACACCTTC
D gene: .; J gene: TRBJ2-7; V gene: TRBV6-1; clone size: .; CDR3 protein: CASRVLTYEQYF; CDR3 DNA: TGTGCCAGCAGGGTTCTAACCTACGAGCAGTACTTC
D gene: TRBD1; J gene: TRBJ1-1; V gene: TRBV5-1; clone size: .; CDR3 protein: CASSHGTGAEAFF; CDR3 DNA: TGCGCCAGCAGCCACGGGACAGGGGCTGAAGCTTTCTTT